The sequence of this TCR beta chain was determined in a study of T cell responses to AZD1222 COVID-19 vaccine. Concerning this clone: Its target is not known.

Study outcomes and limitations: White British ancestry dominated among donors, who included more females, and clonal diversity was possibly underestimated. Among those given AZD1222, only five to seven were seropositive at baseline.

The CDR3 extends over 14 amino acids. V dropped 6 bases and J dropped 6 bases, with 15 bases sitting between them. Germline values: CDR1 MNHEY, CDR2 SVGAGI. Libraries were prepared by immunoSEQ multiplex PCR; TCRdb keeps only in-frame clonotypes and omits some of them. The sample holds fewer than 110,000 clones, 89% seen once. The source was peripheral blood, collected on day 0 of AZD1222 vaccination. V and J are TRBV6-5 and TRBJ1-5; D might be TRBD1 (5 bases). The source is an adult in good health. This CDR3 is CASSLDKAIQPQHF. For the CDR3, the DNA is TGTGCCAGCAGCTTGGACAAGGCAATTCAGCCCCAGCATTTT.